This TCR beta chain was captured in a study of OX40 agonist ivuxolimab in advanced cancers. Study as a whole: The dose-escalation group included hepatocellular carcinoma, melanoma, renal cell carcinoma and head and neck cancer.

In its sample, this clone was seen once. The CDR3 contains 16 residues. Germline values: CDR1 KGHSH, CDR2 LQKENI. The V segment lost 2 bases and the J segment 0 bases; nucleotides outside the gene matches: 3. Profiling relied on immunoSEQ multiplex PCR, and the TCRdb table lists in-frame clones only, not all of them. The profile shows tens of thousands of clones, around 90% of them singletons. The receptor was isolated from an adult with an advanced solid tumor such as melanoma, head and neck, liver or kidney cancer. The sample was CD4+ or CD8+ T cells sorted from blood, taken in a trial of the OX40 agonist ivuxolimab. The genes are TRBV18 and TRBJ2-1; TRBD1 aligns across 8 bases. DNA for the CDR3: TGTGCCAGCTCACCAATTGGACAGGGCTCCTACAATGAGCAGTTCTTC. Its protein product is CASSPIGQGSYNEQFF.